These T cell receptor beta chains were read from a single sample in a study of technical replicates of blood from a handful of donors. This table comes from immunoSEQ multiplex PCR, and its TCRdb copy is limited to in-frame clones, with some not included. The sample has about 59,000 clones, less than 98% seen once. Specimen: T cells isolated from PBMCs. These receptors were obtained from a human donor in good health. Both conserved end residues are part of each CDR3. A D gene is named only where the DNA matches it firmly. Not every row has a clone size; where given, it reads once, few, many or a size class.

D	size	J	V	DNA	CDR3
TRBD1	-	TRBJ1-6	TRBV9	TGTGCCAGCAGTGAGACAGGGTCGATCCTCTATAATTCACCCCTCCACTTT	CASSETGSILYNSPLHF
TRBD1	-	TRBJ2-7	TRBV5-4	TGTGCCAGCAGCTTCAGGGGGCTTAACTCCTACGAGCAGTACTTC	CASSFRGLNSYEQYF
-	-	TRBJ2-1	TRBV29-1	TGCAGCGAGGAGGACAGTCGGAATGAGCAGTTCTTC	CSEEDSRNEQFF
-	-	TRBJ2-7	TRBV27	TGTGCCAGCAGTTGGGGTGGGAGCTCCTACGAGCAGTACTTC	CASSWGGSSYEQYF
TRBD2	once	TRBJ2-3	TRBV19	TGTGCCAGTAGTGGAGTAGCGGGAAGCACAGATACGCAGTATTTT	CASSGVAGSTDTQYF
TRBD1	-	TRBJ2-3	TRBV6-5	TGTGCCAGCAGTTACTCTTTCCGGGACAGCTCCATGGTTTTT	CASSYSFRDSSMVF
-	once	TRBJ2-7	TRBV5-6	TGTGCCAGCAGCTTGACAGCTCTCTCCTACGAGCAGTACTTC	CASSLTALSYEQYF
TRBD1	-	TRBJ1-2	TRBV5-6	TGTGCCAGCAGCTTGAATGCCGGGACAGGGGGCGGCGGCTACACCTTC	CASSLNAGTGGGGYTF
TRBD2	-	TRBJ2-7	TRBV6-1	TGTGCCAGCAGTGGACTAGCGGGTTCCTACGAGCAGTACTTC	CASSGLAGSYEQYF
-	-	TRBJ2-7	TRBV5-6	TGTGCCAGCAGCTTGGCCGGTTCCTACGAGCAGTACTTC	CASSLAGSYEQYF
TRBD2	-	TRBJ2-3	TRBV10-1	TGCGCCAGCAGTGTAGCGGGGCCACGCGTAGATACGCAGTATTTT	CASSVAGPRVDTQYF
TRBD2	-	TRBJ2-7	TRBV27	TGTGCCAGCAGTTTATGGACTAGCGGGAGTTACGAGCAGTACTTC	CASSLWTSGSYEQYF
TRBD1	-	TRBJ1-2	TRBV19	TGTGCCACCCGAAGACAGGGGGCGACCTATGGCTACACCTTC	CATRRQGATYGYTF
TRBD1	-	TRBJ2-3	TRBV7-7	TGTGCCAGCAGCCCGAAAGTCGCCGGGACAGGGAACACAGATACGCAGTATTTT	CASSPKVAGTGNTDTQYF
-	once	TRBJ2-1	TRBV15	TGTGCCACCAGCTCCCCGTCCTCAGGGGTCCCGCACGATGAGCAGTTCTTC	CATSSPSSGVPHDEQFF
-	once	TRBJ1-2	TRBV6-5	TGTGCCAGCAGTAACCGTAGGGGCCCTCATGGCTACACCTTC	CASSNRRGPHGYTF
-	-	TRBJ2-2	TRBV18	TGTGCCAGCTCACTGACTAGAGGTACCGGGGAGCTGTTTTTT	CASSLTRGTGELFF
TRBD1	-	TRBJ2-7	TRBV7-6	TGTGCCAGCAGCTTAGCGGACAGGGTGGGGAACGAGCAGTACTTC	CASSLADRVGNEQYF
TRBD1	-	TRBJ2-1	TRBV7-2	TGTGCCAGCAGCCCCGTACGGGACAGATCCTTTACCGGGCAGTTCTTC	CASSPVRDRSFTGQFF
TRBD2	once	TRBJ2-2	TRBV9	TGTGCCAGCAGCGCAGCGGGAGGGCCCACCGGGGAGCTGTTTTTT	CASSAAGGPTGELFF
TRBD1	-	TRBJ2-7	TRBV2	TGTGCCAGCACTAGACAGGGGAGCTCCTACGAGCAGTACTTC	CASTRQGSSYEQYF
TRBD1	-	TRBJ1-3	TRBV29-1	TGCAGCGTTGAACAGGGGGCTGGAAACACCATATATTTT	CSVEQGAGNTIYF
-	-	TRBJ2-5	TRBV4-1	TGCGCCAGCAGCCGACAAGAAAAAGAGACCCAGTACTTC	CASSRQEKETQYF
-	-	TRBJ1-2	TRBV4-2	TGTGCCAGCAGCCAGCGAAGCGTCCCGGGCAGGGCCTTGGGTAGCTACACCTTC	CASSQRSVPGRALGSYTF
TRBD2	-	TRBJ2-5	TRBV10-1	TGCGCCAGCTTAGTTAAGCGGGGGGACGGCCTCCAAGAGACCCAGTACTTC	CASLVKRGDGLQETQYF
-	-	TRBJ2-1	TRBV28	TGTGCCAGCAATAGACTAGGGCCCCGAGGTGAGCAGTTCTTC	CASNRLGPRGEQFF
TRBD2	-	TRBJ2-5	TRBV5-1	TGCGCCAGCAGCTTTCCGACTAGCGGGCCAGAGACCCAGTACTTC	CASSFPTSGPETQYF
-	-	TRBJ1-5	TRBV27	TGTGCCAGCAGTTTTTACCCCTTACAGGGAAATGGCAATCAGCCCCAGCATTTT	CASSFYPLQGNGNQPQHF
TRBD1	once	TRBJ2-3	TRBV5-6	TGTGCCAGCAGCTTGAGGCAAGGGGACAGGCAGAGCACAGATACGCAGTATTTT	CASSLRQGDRQSTDTQYF
-	-	TRBJ1-2	TRBV5-1	TGCGCCAGCAGCTTGACTGATAACTATGGCTACACCTTC	CASSLTDNYGYTF
TRBD1	-	TRBJ2-7	TRBV4-1	TGCGCCAGCAGCCCATACGGACAGGGGGCGCGTCGAACCACCTACGAGCAGTACTTC	CASSPYGQGARRTTYEQYF
TRBD2	-	TRBJ2-3	TRBV5-1	TGCGCCAGCAGCCCGGGACTAGCGGGAGGGCTCACAGATACGCAGTATTTT	CASSPGLAGGLTDTQYF
TRBD2	-	TRBJ2-1	TRBV5-1	TGCGCCAGCAGCTTGGCCTTAGCGGGGGGCCACAATGAGCAGTTCTTC	CASSLALAGGHNEQFF
TRBD2	-	TRBJ2-4	TRBV4-1	TGCGCCAGCAGCCAGCTAGCGGGGGGGCGGGACAAAAACATTCAGTACTTC	CASSQLAGGRDKNIQYF
TRBD2	-	TRBJ2-1	TRBV6-1	TGTGCCAGCAGTGGTAGCGGGGGAATCAATGAGCAGTTCTTC	CASSGSGGINEQFF
-	-	TRBJ2-2	TRBV9	TGTGCCAGCAGCGTGGGCGCGAACACCGGGGAGCTGTTTTTT	CASSVGANTGELFF
TRBD2	-	TRBJ2-5	TRBV6-5	TGTGCCAGCAGTTACTCGATAGGTAGCGGGGTAGAGACCCAGTACTTC	CASSYSIGSGVETQYF
-	-	TRBJ2-7	TRBV11-2	TGTGCCAGCAGCTTAAAAGTACAGCCCGGTTATAGCTACGAGCAGTACTTC	CASSLKVQPGYSYEQYF